This is a list of T cell receptor beta chains from one sample in a study of cytomegalovirus exposure and HLA in healthy donors. The method was immunoSEQ multiplex PCR; TCRdb's version includes in-frame clones alone and lacks a portion of them. The repertoire holds 170,000 or so clones, with 85% as singletons. The sample consisted of PBMCs. These receptors were taken from a man aged 18 to 29 in good health and CMV-seropositive. The CDR3 runs from the conserved cysteine through the conserved F or W. D genes are given only for firm matches. Clone sizes are given selectively: once, few, many, or a class where the clone is expanded.

CDR3nt: TGTGCCAGTAAAGTCGGTGGATACTTGGGGCTGGGAACTGAAGCTTTCTTT; CDR3aa: CASKVGGYLGLGTEAFF; abundance: -; v_gene: TRBV19; d_gene: -; j_gene: TRBJ1-1
CDR3nt: TGTGCCAGCAGTGACTCCTGGACAGACTATAGCAATCAGCCCCAGCATTTT; CDR3aa: CASSDSWTDYSNQPQHF; abundance: -; v_gene: TRBV27; d_gene: -; j_gene: TRBJ1-5
CDR3nt: TGTGCCAGCAGCTTCGGCGCGGGAGAGACCCAGTACTTC; CDR3aa: CASSFGAGETQYF; abundance: -; v_gene: TRBV7-3; d_gene: -; j_gene: TRBJ2-5
CDR3nt: TGCAGCGTTCGGGGGGGCGGCAATCAGCCCCAGCATTTT; CDR3aa: CSVRGGGNQPQHF; abundance: -; v_gene: TRBV29-1; d_gene: -; j_gene: TRBJ1-5
CDR3nt: TGTGCCAGCAGTGCCGGAGCCTTTCAAGGCTACACCTTC; CDR3aa: CASSAGAFQGYTF; abundance: -; v_gene: TRBV6-1; d_gene: -; j_gene: TRBJ1-2
CDR3nt: TGTGCCAGCAGCAAAGGACAGGGAGGGGACTATGGCTACACCTTC; CDR3aa: CASSKGQGGDYGYTF; abundance: -; v_gene: TRBV2; d_gene: TRBD1; j_gene: TRBJ1-2
CDR3nt: TGTGCCAGCAGTGAATGGGCAGGGCCTACCCTTAACTATGGCTACACCTTC; CDR3aa: CASSEWAGPTLNYGYTF; abundance: few; v_gene: TRBV6-1; d_gene: -; j_gene: TRBJ1-2
CDR3nt: TGTGCCAGCAGCGTAGAAGGGGGCGCGGGTAATGAGCAGTTCTTC; CDR3aa: CASSVEGGAGNEQFF; abundance: -; v_gene: TRBV9; d_gene: TRBD1; j_gene: TRBJ2-1
CDR3nt: TGTGCCAGCAACTTAAGACAGACCAGGTTTAATTCACCCCTCCACTTT; CDR3aa: CASNLRQTRFNSPLHF; abundance: -; v_gene: TRBV28; d_gene: -; j_gene: TRBJ1-6
CDR3nt: TGCGCCAGCAGCTCCGGAGGGCCTGGGGAGACCCAGTACTTC; CDR3aa: CASSSGGPGETQYF; abundance: -; v_gene: TRBV5-1; d_gene: -; j_gene: TRBJ2-5
CDR3nt: TGCGCCAGCAGCTTGGAAGAGAGAAAGGGGGAACCCACCTTC; CDR3aa: CASSLEERKGEPTF; abundance: once; v_gene: TRBV5-1; d_gene: -; j_gene: TRBJ1-2
CDR3nt: TGTGCCAGCAGCCTTGGGACAGGGGGCAATGGCTACACCTTC; CDR3aa: CASSLGTGGNGYTF; abundance: -; v_gene: TRBV5-4; d_gene: TRBD1; j_gene: TRBJ1-2
CDR3nt: TGTGCCAGTAGTATATTTGGGGGCGCGACAGATACGCAGTATTTT; CDR3aa: CASSIFGGATDTQYF; abundance: -; v_gene: TRBV19; d_gene: -; j_gene: TRBJ2-3
CDR3nt: TGTGCCAGCAGTTACGATACAGGGCTAAGGGATACGCAGTATTTT; CDR3aa: CASSYDTGLRDTQYF; abundance: -; v_gene: TRBV6-5; d_gene: -; j_gene: TRBJ2-3
CDR3nt: TGTGCCAGCAGTGTACCTACTTTGACTAGCGGGGGCCCCTACGAGCAGTACTTC; CDR3aa: CASSVPTLTSGGPYEQYF; abundance: -; v_gene: TRBV6-1; d_gene: TRBD2; j_gene: TRBJ2-7
CDR3nt: TGTGCCAGCAGCTTGGGGGGTCAAGTGGGTACGAGCTACGAGCAGTACTTC; CDR3aa: CASSLGGQVGTSYEQYF; abundance: -; v_gene: TRBV7-8; d_gene: -; j_gene: TRBJ2-7
CDR3nt: TGTGCCAGCAGCTTTTCGGTCCCGTCATACATTCAGTACTTC; CDR3aa: CASSFSVPSYIQYF; abundance: once; v_gene: TRBV11-2; d_gene: -; j_gene: TRBJ2-4
CDR3nt: TGTGCCAGTAGTTCCCGACAGGGGATAGACAATGAGCAGTTCTTC; CDR3aa: CASSSRQGIDNEQFF; abundance: -; v_gene: TRBV19; d_gene: TRBD1; j_gene: TRBJ2-1
CDR3nt: TGTGCCAGCAGTTTAGTTAGGGCGGGAGGACCCTACAATGAGCAGTTCTTC; CDR3aa: CASSLVRAGGPYNEQFF; abundance: -; v_gene: TRBV27; d_gene: TRBD2; j_gene: TRBJ2-1
CDR3nt: TGTGCCAGCAGCCTACAGTACACTGAAGCTTTCTTT; CDR3aa: CASSLQYTEAFF; abundance: -; v_gene: TRBV11-2; d_gene: -; j_gene: TRBJ1-1
CDR3nt: TGCGCCAGCAGCCATTCCGGGAATACGGGGACAGATACGCAGTATTTT; CDR3aa: CASSHSGNTGTDTQYF; abundance: -; v_gene: TRBV4-1; d_gene: -; j_gene: TRBJ2-3
CDR3nt: TGTGCCAGCAGTGACCGCAGGGGGCATCAAAATGAAAAACTGTTTTTT; CDR3aa: CASSDRRGHQNEKLFF; abundance: -; v_gene: TRBV2; d_gene: TRBD1; j_gene: TRBJ1-4
CDR3nt: TGTGCCAGCGCATCGACACCCGATACGCAGTATTTT; CDR3aa: CASASTPDTQYF; abundance: -; v_gene: TRBV2; d_gene: -; j_gene: TRBJ2-3
CDR3nt: TGTGCCAGTAGTATGAAGGGACGGGAGAGCTCCTACGAGCAGTACTTC; CDR3aa: CASSMKGRESSYEQYF; abundance: -; v_gene: TRBV19; d_gene: -; j_gene: TRBJ2-7
CDR3nt: TGTGCCAGTATTGGGACTAAATACAATGAGCAGTTCTTC; CDR3aa: CASIGTKYNEQFF; abundance: -; v_gene: TRBV19; d_gene: TRBD2; j_gene: TRBJ2-1
CDR3nt: TGTGCCAGCAGCGCCCGGGTCGGGGGGAACACCGGGGAGCTGTTTTTT; CDR3aa: CASSARVGGNTGELFF; abundance: -; v_gene: TRBV9; d_gene: -; j_gene: TRBJ2-2